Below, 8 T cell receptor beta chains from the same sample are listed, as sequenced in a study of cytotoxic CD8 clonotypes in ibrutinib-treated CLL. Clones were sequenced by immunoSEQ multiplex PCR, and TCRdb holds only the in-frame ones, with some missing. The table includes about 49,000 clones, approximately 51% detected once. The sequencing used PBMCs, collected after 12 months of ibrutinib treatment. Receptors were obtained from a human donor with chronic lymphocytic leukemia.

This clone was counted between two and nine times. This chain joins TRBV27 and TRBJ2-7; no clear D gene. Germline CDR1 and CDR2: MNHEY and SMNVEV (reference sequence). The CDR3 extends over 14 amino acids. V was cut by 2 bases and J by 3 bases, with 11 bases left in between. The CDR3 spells CASSLTEPSYEQYF. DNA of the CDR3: TGTGCCAGCAGTTTAACTGAACCCAGCTACGAGCAGTACTTC.

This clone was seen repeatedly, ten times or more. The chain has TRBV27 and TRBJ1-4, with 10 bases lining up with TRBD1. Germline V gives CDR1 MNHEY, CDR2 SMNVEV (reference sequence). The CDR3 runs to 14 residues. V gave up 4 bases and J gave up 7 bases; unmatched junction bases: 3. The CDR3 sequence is CASSWGQGSEKLFF. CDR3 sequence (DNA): TGTGCCAGCAGTTGGGGACAGGGGTCTGAAAAACTGTTTTTT.

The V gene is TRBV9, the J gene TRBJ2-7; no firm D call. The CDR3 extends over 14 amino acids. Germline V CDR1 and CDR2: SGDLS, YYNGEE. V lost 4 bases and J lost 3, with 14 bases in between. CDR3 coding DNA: TGTGCCAGCAGCCTATCGTGGACGGGCTACGAGCAGTACTTC. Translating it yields CASSLSWTGYEQYF.

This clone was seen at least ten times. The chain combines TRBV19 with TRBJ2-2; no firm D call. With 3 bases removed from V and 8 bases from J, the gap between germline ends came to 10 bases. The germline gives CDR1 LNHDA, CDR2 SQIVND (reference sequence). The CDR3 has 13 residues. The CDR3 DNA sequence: TGTGCCAGTAGTATGTCTGGTCCGGGGGAGCTGTTTTTT. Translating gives CASSMSGPGELFF.

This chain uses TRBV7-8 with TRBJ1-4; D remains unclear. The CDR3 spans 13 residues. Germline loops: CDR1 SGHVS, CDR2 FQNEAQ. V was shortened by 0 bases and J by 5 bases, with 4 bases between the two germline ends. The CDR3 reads CASSLAPNEKLFF. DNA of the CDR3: TGTGCCAGCAGCTTAGCGCCCAATGAAAAACTGTTTTTT.

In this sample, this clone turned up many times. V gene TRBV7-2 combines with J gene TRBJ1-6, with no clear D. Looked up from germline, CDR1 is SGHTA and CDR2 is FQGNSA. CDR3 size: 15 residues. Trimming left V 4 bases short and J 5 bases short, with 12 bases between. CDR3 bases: TGTGCCAGCAGCTACCGGACGGGAGATAATTCACCCCTCCACTTT. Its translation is CASSYRTGDNSPLHF.

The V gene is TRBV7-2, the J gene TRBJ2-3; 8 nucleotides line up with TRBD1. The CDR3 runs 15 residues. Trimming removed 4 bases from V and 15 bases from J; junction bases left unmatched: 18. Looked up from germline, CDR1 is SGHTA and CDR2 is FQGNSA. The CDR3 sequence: CASSSGQGPGQSKYF. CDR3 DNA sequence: TGTGCCAGCAGCTCCGGACAGGGCCCTGGGCAATCCAAATATTTT.

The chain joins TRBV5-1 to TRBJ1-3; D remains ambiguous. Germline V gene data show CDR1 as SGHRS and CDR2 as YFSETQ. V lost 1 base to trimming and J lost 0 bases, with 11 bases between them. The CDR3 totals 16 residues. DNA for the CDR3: TGCGCCAGCAGCTTGCAGGCGGAGAGCTCTGGAAACACCATATATTTT. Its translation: CASSLQAESSGNTIYF.